Shown below are 31 T cell receptor beta chains from a single sample sequenced in a study of blood T cell repertoires in COVID-19. Data came from immunoSEQ multiplex PCR; TCRdb stores just in-frame clones and leaves some out. The top ten clones hold around 16% of a sample with around 250,000 clones, 85% to 90% of them seen once. Sequenced material: PBMCs or T cells enriched from blood (not recorded which). The receptors here all came from a man younger than 35 who had recovered from COVID-19.

This rearrangement joins TRBV19 to TRBJ1-4; no reliable D call. Germline V CDR1 and CDR2: LNHDA, SQIVND (reference sequence). Trimming took off 4 bases at V and 0 bases at J, with 6 bases between the two ends. The length of the CDR3 is 14 residues. In DNA, the CDR3 is TGTGCCAGTAGTAGGGGAGCAACTAATGAAAAACTGTTTTTT. Encoded protein: CASSRGATNEKLFF.

V usage is TRBV15 and J usage is TRBJ2-3, with 12 bases lining up with TRBD2. The length of the CDR3 is 18 residues. Germline V CDR1 and CDR2: LNHNV, YYDKDF (reference sequence). V trimming: 4 bases; J trimming: 4 bases; junction bases outside the gene matches: 12. CDR3 residues: CATSIRLAGALAPDTQYF. The DNA of the CDR3 is TGTGCCACCAGCATAAGACTAGCGGGGGCCCTCGCTCCAGATACGCAGTATTTT. Looking up the rest from reference TRBV15 and TRBJ2-3 gives the full variable domain: DAMVIQNPRYQVTQFGKPVTLSCSQTLNHNVMYWYQQKSSQAPKLLFHYYDKDFNNEADTPDNFQSRRPNTSFCFLDIRSPGLGDTAMYLCATSIRLAGALAPDTQYFGPGTRLTVL.

The chain is built from TRBV7-9 and TRBJ2-5; 7 nucleotides agree with TRBD1. The CDR3 runs 14 residues. J lost 3 bases, V lost 8 bases, and 9 bases had no gene match. Germline assignment: CDR1 SEHNR and CDR2 FQNEAQ (reference sequence). The DNA for the CDR3 is TGTGCCAGCCTACGGGGTCAGGGGGAAGAGACCCAGTACTTC. This gives the protein CASLRGQGEETQYF.

The chain carries TRBV6-5 and TRBJ1-1; D is unclear. The CDR3 has 13 amino acids. Per the germline V gene, CDR1 is MNHEY and CDR2 is SVGAGI. Trimming stripped 0 bases from V and 5 bases from J, with 7 bases between. CDR3 DNA: TGTGCCAGCAGTTACTCAGGGAGAACTGAAGCTTTCTTT. Its translation: CASSYSGRTEAFF.

The chain carries TRBV7-2 and TRBJ2-7; 8 bases agree with TRBD1. There are 14 residues in the CDR3. After removal of 3 bases from V and 2 bases from J, the junction contained 3 bases not matched to a gene. Germline loops: CDR1 SGHTA, CDR2 FQGNSA. The CDR3 region is CASSFRTGTYEQYF. In DNA, the CDR3 is TGTGCCAGCAGCTTTCGGACAGGGACCTACGAGCAGTACTTC. Variable domain in full (rest from reference TRBV7-2 and TRBJ2-7): GAGVSQSPSNKVTEKGKDVELRCDPISGHTALYWYRQSLGQGLEFLIYFQGNSAPDKSGLPSDRFSAERTGGSVSTLTIQRTQQEDSAVYLCASSFRTGTYEQYFGPGTRLTVT.

The V call is TRBV5-1, the J call TRBJ1-3; tentatively, D is TRBD1 (6 bases). The CDR3 consists of 15 residues. The V gene lost 4 bases and the J gene lost 0 bases, with 11 bases spanning the gap. Germline V lookup: CDR1 SGHRS, CDR2 YFSETQ. This chain's CDR3 is CASSDDRSSGNTIYF. The CDR3 bases are TGCGCCAGCAGCGACGACAGGAGCTCTGGAAACACCATATATTTT.

This clone was seen just once. This chain uses TRBV24-1 with TRBJ2-1, with TRBD2 matching over 8 bases. The CDR3 spans 15 residues. Per the germline V gene, CDR1 is KGHDR and CDR2 is SFDVKD. With 0 bases clipped from V and 9 bases from J, the junction kept 6 bases outside the gene matches. The CDR3 reads CATSDLQGRGGEQFF. As DNA, the CDR3 is TGTGCCACCAGTGATTTGCAGGGCCGGGGGGGTGAGCAGTTCTTC.

The chain uses TRBV19 and TRBJ1-3; D call uncertain. There are 14 residues in the CDR3. Germline loops: CDR1 LNHDA, CDR2 SQIVND (reference sequence). Deletions cut 7 bases from V and 0 bases from J, with 10 bases between. CDR3 coding DNA: TGTGCCAGTACAGTTCTCCACTCTGGAAACACCATATATTTT. Translation gives CASTVLHSGNTIYF.

There are a few counts of this clone. The rearrangement links TRBV7-2 to TRBJ1-2, with 11 bases identical to TRBD1. Germline lookup yields CDR1 SGHTA and CDR2 FQGNSA. The CDR3 runs 15 residues. With 5 bases clipped from V and 4 bases from J, the junction kept 6 bases outside the gene matches. CDR3 loop: CASSPGTGGSYGYTF. CDR3 DNA sequence: TGTGCCAGCAGCCCAGGGACAGGGGGGAGCTATGGCTACACCTTC.

The rearrangement uses TRBV3-1 (or the pseudogene TRBV3-2) and TRBJ1-4; no clear D. Looked up from germline, CDR1 is LGHDT and CDR2 is YNNKEL (reference sequence). The V gene lost 1 base and the J gene lost 1 base, with 13 bases spanning the gap. The CDR3 extends over 17 amino acids. As DNA, the CDR3 is TGTGCCAGCAGCCAAGCTCTTACGGGTCTAACTAATGAAAAACTGTTTTTT. This translates into CASSQALTGLTNEKLFF.

This clone has just one count. The chain carries TRBV5-4 and TRBJ2-3, with D maybe TRBD2 (7 bases). The CDR3 extends over 14 amino acids. CDR1 is SGHNT and CDR2 is YYREEE in the germline V gene (reference sequence). Trimming cost V 4 bases and J 6 bases, with 15 bases left between them. The CDR3 DNA reads TGTGCCAGCAGCGCCCCGGGGGGCCCGGATACGCAGTATTTT. Protein: CASSAPGGPDTQYF.

This clone was counted a few times. This chain links TRBV27 with TRBJ1-2; 12 nucleotides line up with TRBD1. The germline V gene encodes CDR1 MNHEY and CDR2 SMNVEV (reference sequence). The CDR3 consists of 16 residues. With V trimmed by 8 bases and J by 3 bases, 10 bases remained unmatched. As DNA, the CDR3 is TGTGCCAGCCTCCGGGGACAGGGGGCGCCCGACTATGGCTACACCTTC. Translation gives CASLRGQGAPDYGYTF.

A single count supports this clone. The chain links TRBV7-9 to TRBJ2-5; D remains unclear. V lost 4 bases to trimming and J lost 7 bases, with 7 bases between them. The CDR3 covers 11 residues. The germline gives CDR1 SEHNR, CDR2 FQNEAQ (reference sequence). The CDR3 here is CASSSSGTQYF. For the CDR3, the DNA is TGTGCCAGCAGCTCTAGTGGGACCCAGTACTTC.

This chain connects TRBV9 to TRBJ2-6; D not resolved. The germline V and J ends were trimmed by 0 bases and 0 bases, with 7 bases remaining between them. Germline-derived CDR1 and CDR2 are SGDLS and YYNGEE. This CDR3 is 16 amino acids long. The CDR3 nucleotides read TGTGCCAGCAGCGTAGCCGGCGGCTCTGGGGCCAACGTCCTGACTTTC. Translating it yields CASSVAGGSGANVLTF.

This chain uses TRBV11-2 with TRBJ1-4; D is perhaps TRBD1 (5 bases). Germline V gene sequence: CDR1 SGHAT, CDR2 FQNNGV. The CDR3 has 12 residues. The V gene lost 1 base and the J gene lost 12 bases, with 9 bases spanning the gap. The CDR3 is CASSLGGRELFF. The CDR3 region has the DNA TGTGCCAGCAGCTTAGGGGGCAGGGAACTGTTTTTT.

The chain recombines TRBV11-3 with TRBJ1-4; D is possibly TRBD1 (6 bases). Trimming took 1 base from V and 0 from J, leaving 6 bases between them. The length of the CDR3 is 15 residues. Germline V gene lookup returns CDR1 SGHNT and CDR2 YENEEA. The CDR3 nucleotides read TGTGCCAGCAGCTTAGGGACAGCAACTAATGAAAAACTGTTTTTT. Its translation: CASSLGTATNEKLFF.

This clone was counted once. This chain joins TRBV6-5 and TRBJ2-7; 8 nucleotides agree with TRBD1. Trimming at V came to 6 bases and at J to 2 bases, leaving 6 bases not matched to a gene. This CDR3 comprises 14 residues. Germline V gene data show CDR1 as MNHEY and CDR2 as SVGAGI. The CDR3 coding sequence is TGTGCCAGCAGACAACCGGGACAGGCCTACGAGCAGTACTTC. Translating it yields CASRQPGQAYEQYF.

This chain joins TRBV5-4 and TRBJ2-5, with D perhaps matching TRBD2 (6 bases). The CDR3 spans 14 residues. From germline, CDR1 is SGHNT and CDR2 YYREEE (reference sequence). The V end was cut by 2 bases, the J end by 2 bases, with 10 bases between. CDR3 in amino acids: CASSFGSRQETQYF. DNA for the CDR3: TGTGCCAGCAGCTTCGGGAGTCGACAAGAGACCCAGTACTTC. The full variable domain, rest sourced from reference TRBV5-4 and TRBJ2-5, is ETGVTQSPTHLIKTRGQQVTLRCSSQSGHNTVSWYQQALGQGPQFIFQYYREEENGRGNFPPRFSGLQFPNYSSELNVNALELDDSALYLCASSFGSRQETQYFGPGTRLLVL.

The chain recombines TRBV7-9 with TRBJ2-1; D perhaps matches TRBD1 (6 bases). Germline lookup yields CDR1 SEHNR and CDR2 FQNEAQ (reference sequence). The CDR3 is 14 residues long. The germline V and J ends were trimmed by 3 bases and 5 bases, with 11 bases remaining between them. The CDR3 DNA reads as TGTGCCAGCAGCTTTTCTAGGGGGAACAATGAGCAGTTCTTC. Residues: CASSFSRGNNEQFF.

The chain employs TRBV7-2 and TRBJ2-7; 14 bases match TRBD2. CDR1 and CDR2 from the germline V gene are SGHTA and FQGNSA. This CDR3 is 16 amino acids long. V shed 0 bases and J 7 bases; nucleotides not matched to a gene: 5. The CDR3 region is CASSLAGTSGSEEQYF. Written as DNA, the CDR3 is TGTGCCAGCAGCTTAGCCGGGACTAGCGGGAGCGAAGAGCAGTACTTC.

J is TRBJ1-3 and V is TRBV7-8; D gene unclear. CDR3 size: 17 residues. V was pared by 5 bases and J by 0 bases, with 17 bases between. Germline CDR1 SGHVS, CDR2 FQNEAQ. In nucleotides, the CDR3 is TGTGCCAGCAGCCCGAGCCCTATTGGGCACTCTGGAAACACCATATATTTT. It translates to CASSPSPIGHSGNTIYF.

This sequence joins TRBV7-9 and TRBJ1-1; the match to TRBD1 covers 12 bases. V shed 4 bases, J shed 4 bases, and the junction held 4 bases outside the gene matches. Germline V gene data show CDR1 as SEHNR and CDR2 as FQNEAQ (reference sequence). The CDR3 length is 15 residues. CDR3 bases: TGTGCCAGCAGCTCCGGGACAGGGGGCTTCACTGAAGCTTTCTTT. Translating gives CASSSGTGGFTEAFF.

This rearrangement joins TRBV3-1 (or the pseudogene TRBV3-2) to TRBJ2-3; 12 bases are shared with TRBD2. The CDR3 is made up of 16 amino acids. CDR1 is LGHDT, CDR2 YNNKEL, per germline (reference sequence). J gave up 2 bases and V 4 bases, and 4 bases lay outside the gene matches. In nucleotides, the CDR3 is TGTGCCAGCAGCCGACTAGCGGGAGCTGCCACAGATACGCAGTATTTT. Translation gives CASSRLAGAATDTQYF.

This clone has only one observation. The chain is built from TRBV5-1 and TRBJ2-1; 7 bases are a match to TRBD2. Germline loops: CDR1 SGHRS, CDR2 YFSETQ. The CDR3 consists of 16 residues. With V trimmed by 0 bases and J by 1 base, 4 bases remained unmatched. The CDR3 bases are TGCGCCAGCAGCTTGGTAGGACTAGTATCCTACAATGAGCAGTTCTTC. Amino acids: CASSLVGLVSYNEQFF. The full variable domain, with the rest looked up from reference TRBV5-1 and TRBJ2-1, is KAGVTQTPRYLIKTRGQQVTLSCSPISGHRSVSWYQQTPGQGLQFLFEYFSETQRNKGNFPGRFSGRQFSNSRSEMNVSTLELGDSALYLCASSLVGLVSYNEQFFGPGTRLTVL.

CDR3 nucleotide sequence: TGTGCCAGCAGCTTGGGATCGGGGAATTCACCCCTCCACTTT. The encoded protein is CASSLGSGNSPLHF. The chain recombines TRBV5-6 with TRBJ1-6, with unresolved D. Per germline, CDR1 SGHDT and CDR2 YYEEEE. Trimming took 0 bases from V and 7 from J, leaving 8 bases between them. The CDR3 has 14 residues.

In nucleotides, the CDR3 is TGTGCCAGCAGCTTAGGACAGGAGTTCGCTGAAGCTTTCTTT. Amino acid sequence: CASSLGQEFAEAFF. This chain links TRBV7-9 with TRBJ1-1; possibly TRBD1 for D (6 bases). The ends were cut back, 1 base at V and 6 bases at J, with 12 bases in the middle. Germline V gene data show CDR1 as SEHNR and CDR2 as FQNEAQ (reference sequence). This CDR3 spans 14 amino acids. Drawing the rest from reference TRBV7-9 and TRBJ1-1, the complete variable domain is DTGVSQNPRHKITKRGQNVTFRCDPISEHNRLYWYRQTLGQGPEFLTYFQNEAQLEKSRLLSDRFSAERPKGSFSTLEIQRTEQGDSAMYLCASSLGQEFAEAFFGQGTRLTVV.

The count of this clone is one. This chain links TRBV3-1 (or the pseudogene TRBV3-2) with TRBJ1-2; no clear D gene. CDR3 length equals 14 residues. Per germline, CDR1 LGHDT and CDR2 YNNKEL (reference sequence). V was trimmed by 1 base and J by 2 bases, leaving 8 bases between them. The CDR3 region has the DNA TGTGCCAGCAGCCAAGGGGCAGACAACTATGGCTACACCTTC. Its translation: CASSQGADNYGYTF.

The V gene is TRBV2, the J gene TRBJ2-1, with 11 bases identical to TRBD2. The germline V gene encodes CDR1 SNHLY and CDR2 FYNNEI. The trim removed 3 bases at V and 5 bases at J, leaving 6 bases unmatched. The CDR3 contains 16 residues. Here the CDR3 reads CASSDPSGRINNEQFF. The CDR3 DNA reads as TGTGCCAGCAGTGATCCTAGCGGGAGGATAAACAATGAGCAGTTCTTC.

The chain carries TRBV4-1 and TRBJ2-2, with TRBD2 matching 13 bases. V gave up 6 bases and J gave up 4 bases; unmatched junction bases: 17. The CDR3 consists of 20 residues. Germline CDR1 and CDR2: MGHRA and YSYEKL. CDR3 region: CASRGGGLAGARWGTGELFF. In nucleotides, the CDR3 is TGCGCCAGCAGAGGGGGCGGACTAGCGGGAGCGCGGTGGGGCACCGGGGAGCTGTTTTTT.

V usage is TRBV2 and J usage is TRBJ1-2; maybe TRBD1 (5 bases). CDR1 is SNHLY, CDR2 FYNNEI, per germline. The CDR3 length is 14 residues. Trimming stripped 3 bases from V and 4 bases from J, with 12 bases between. The CDR3 sequence: CASSDSQGSYGYTF. CDR3 in DNA: TGTGCCAGCAGTGACTCGCAGGGTTCCTATGGCTACACCTTC.

CDR3 sequence: CSVTWGQGAGNTIYF. CDR3 DNA sequence: TGCAGCGTAACCTGGGGACAGGGGGCCGGAAACACCATATATTTT. This sequence joins TRBV29-1 and TRBJ1-3; 12 bases align to TRBD1. Germline V CDR1 and CDR2: SQVTM, ANQGSEA. Trimming took 6 bases from V and 4 from J; bases not matched to a gene: 7. The CDR3 covers 15 residues.